One and the same sample provided the 18 T cell receptor beta chains below, sequenced in a study of T cell responses to AZD1222 COVID-19 vaccine. Only in-frame clones appear in the TCRdb table, and some are missing; sequencing was by immunoSEQ multiplex PCR. The table records under 90,000 clones, about four fifths of them present only once. The sequencing here drew on peripheral blood, taken 28 days after the second AZD1222 dose. Every receptor here comes from an adult who received the AZD1222 COVID-19 vaccine.

The V and J genes are TRBV19 and TRBJ1-2, with D unclear. The CDR3 consists of 15 residues. Germline V CDR1 and CDR2: LNHDA, SQIVND (reference sequence). With 6 bases removed from V and 8 bases from J, the gap between germline ends came to 22 bases. The CDR3 loop reads CASSPEHGRYAGYTF. Here the CDR3 DNA reads TGTGCCAGTAGCCCCGAACACGGACGCTACGCCGGCTACACCTTC. Based on the CDR3 plus reference TRBV19 and TRBJ1-2, the full variable domain is DGGITQSPKYLFRKEGQNVTLSCEQNLNHDAMYWYRQDPGQGLRLIYYSQIVNDFQKGDIAEGYSVSREKKESFPLTVTSAQKNPTAFYLCASSPEHGRYAGYTFGSGTRLTVV.

V usage is TRBV5-1 and J usage is TRBJ2-7; D is undetermined. The germline V and J ends were trimmed by 3 bases and 6 bases, with 16 bases remaining between them. Germline V gene sequence: CDR1 SGHRS, CDR2 YFSETQ. The CDR3 covers 14 residues. The chain's CDR3 is CASSSAEVPGEQYF. CDR3 sequence (DNA): TGCGCCAGCAGCTCGGCCGAGGTACCAGGCGAGCAGTACTTC.

The chain couples TRBV7-8 to TRBJ2-1, with TRBD1 as a possible D gene (5 bases). V shed 7 bases and J shed 4 bases, with 20 bases lying between them. CDR1 is SGHVS, CDR2 FQNEAQ, per germline. This CDR3 region has 16 residues. For the CDR3, the DNA is TGTGCCAGCACCCGATTCCAGGGTATTTTTTACAATGAGCAGTTCTTC. This codes for CASTRFQGIFYNEQFF.

J is TRBJ1-2 and V is TRBV4-3; 7 bases agree with TRBD1. V lost 0 bases and J lost 2; bases outside the gene matches: 6. The germline gives CDR1 LGHNA, CDR2 YSLEER. CDR3 length: 16 residues. CDR3 region: CASSQDLGQMNYGYTF. Written as DNA, the CDR3 is TGCGCCAGCAGCCAAGATCTGGGACAGATGAACTATGGCTACACCTTC.

The chain joins TRBV25-1 to TRBJ2-2; no definite D call. Germline V gene data show CDR1 as MGHDK and CDR2 as SYGVNS. This CDR3 comprises 14 residues. V was trimmed by 7 bases and J by 3 bases, leaving 12 bases between them. The CDR3 reads CASKWGGDTGELFF. CDR3 coding DNA: TGTGCCAGCAAGTGGGGTGGAGACACCGGGGAGCTGTTTTTT. The entire variable domain, with the rest obtained from reference TRBV25-1 and TRBJ2-2, is as follows: EADIYQTPRYLVIGTGKKITLECSQTMGHDKMYWYQQDPGMELHLIHYSYGVNSTEKGDLSSESTVSRIRTEHFPLTLESARPSHTSQYLCASKWGGDTGELFFGEGSRLTVL.

This clone turned up a few times. The chain uses TRBV20-1 and TRBJ2-5; no reliable D call. The germline V gene encodes CDR1 DFQATT and CDR2 SNEGSKA (reference sequence). The ends were cut back, 3 bases at V and 7 bases at J, with 12 bases in the middle. The CDR3 sequence is 12 residues long. CDR3: CSASLPEGTQYF. The CDR3 DNA reads as TGCAGTGCTAGTCTTCCAGAAGGGACCCAGTACTTC.

The V gene is TRBV7-2, the J gene TRBJ2-7; D tentatively reads TRBD1 or TRBD2 (5 bases each). This CDR3 is built from 13 residues. Germline CDR1 SGHTA, CDR2 FQGNSA. With 5 bases removed from V and 9 bases from J, the gap between germline ends came to 17 bases. The CDR3 nucleotides are TGTGCCAGCAGCCGCCGGGACCCCGATACGCAGTACTTC. Residues: CASSRRDPDTQYF.

V gene TRBV28 combines with J gene TRBJ1-5, with 8 positions matching TRBD1. This CDR3 has 21 residues. CDR1 is MDHEN and CDR2 is SYDVKM in the germline V gene. With 2 bases clipped from V and 1 base from J, the junction kept 19 bases outside the gene matches. CDR3 region: CASSLGFFGGGDRRSNQPQHF. The CDR3 DNA follows: TGTGCCAGCAGTTTAGGCTTTTTCGGTGGGGGGGACAGGCGGAGCAATCAGCCCCAGCATTTT. The whole variable domain, remainder taken from reference TRBV28 and TRBJ1-5, is DVKVTQSSRYLVKRTGEKVFLECVQDMDHENMFWYRQDPGLGLRLIYFSYDVKMKEKGDIPEGYSVSREKKERFSLILESASTNQTSMYLCASSLGFFGGGDRRSNQPQHFGDGTRLSIL.

The chain is built from TRBV5-4 and TRBJ2-1; D is undetermined. CDR1 is SGHNT and CDR2 is YYREEE in the germline V gene (reference sequence). The length of the CDR3 is 13 residues. V shed 1 base and J shed 7 bases, with 9 bases lying between them. The CDR3 DNA is TGTGCCAGCAGCTTGAAAGGCGGAAATGAGCAGTTCTTC. It specifies CASSLKGGNEQFF.

This chain uses TRBV28 with TRBJ1-2; 8 bases agree with TRBD1. CDR1 and CDR2 (germline): MDHEN, SYDVKM. The CDR3 has 16 amino acids. J was trimmed by 4 bases and V by 7 bases; bases with no gene match: 14. CDR3 DNA: TGTGCCAGCAATAGCCCGGGACAGGTACTTTCCTATGGCTACACCTTC. This codes for CASNSPGQVLSYGYTF.

V gene TRBV25-1 combines with J gene TRBJ2-3, with 11 bases that match TRBD2. The junction had 5 bases not matched to a gene; V was cut back by 0 bases and J by 0 bases. The CDR3 covers 18 residues. The germline CDR1 and CDR2 sequences are MGHDK and SYGVNS. DNA for the CDR3: TGTGCCAGCAGTGAATATGGGGGGACTAGCGGTAGCACAGATACGCAGTATTTT. This codes for CASSEYGGTSGSTDTQYF.

V gene TRBV19 combines with J gene TRBJ2-1; D may be TRBD1 (5 bases). The CDR3 spans 13 residues. Germline CDR1 LNHDA, CDR2 SQIVND (reference sequence). Trimming removed 2 bases from V and 6 bases from J, with 8 bases in between. The CDR3 DNA reads TGTGCCAGTAGTATAAGAGACAGCAATGAGCAGTTCTTC. It translates to CASSIRDSNEQFF.

The sample holds one count of this clone. The CDR3: CASSFDFPATNEKLFF. The CDR3 DNA follows: TGTGCCAGCAGCTTCGATTTTCCCGCAACTAATGAAAAACTGTTTTTT. This chain connects TRBV7-9 to TRBJ1-4; D unclear. CDR3 size: 16 residues. Germline V lookup: CDR1 SEHNR, CDR2 FQNEAQ (reference sequence). V was clipped by 3 bases and J by 0 bases, with 11 bases between them.

The gene calls are TRBV3-1 (or the pseudogene TRBV3-2) and TRBJ2-2; D is uncertain. V was pared by 1 base and J by 7 bases, with 1 base between. Germline loops: CDR1 LGHDT, CDR2 YNNKEL (reference sequence). CDR3 length: 11 amino acids. The CDR3 bases are TGTGCCAGCAGCCAAGGCGGGGAGCTGTTTTTT. Its protein is CASSQGGELFF.

This chain connects TRBV15 to TRBJ1-1, with a weak D call TRBD1 (6 bases). Deletions cut 0 bases from V and 2 bases from J, with 10 bases between. Germline values: CDR1 LNHNV, CDR2 YYDKDF (reference sequence). CDR3 length: 15 amino acids. DNA for the CDR3: TGTGCCACCAGCAGAGAACGGACAGTCAACACTGAAGCTTTCTTT. Protein sequence: CATSRERTVNTEAFF.

The rearrangement uses TRBV13 and TRBJ2-3, with a possible D match to TRBD1 (5 bases). Germline CDR1 PRHDT, CDR2 FYEKMQ (reference sequence). Trimming pared 6 bases from V and 5 bases from J, leaving 12 bases between. The CDR3 has 13 residues. The CDR3 DNA sequence: TGTGCCAGCAGGGACACAATAGGAGATACGCAGTATTTT. This gives the protein CASRDTIGDTQYF.

The gene calls are TRBV29-1 and TRBJ1-2, with a tentative D call TRBD1 (5 bases). Per the germline V gene, CDR1 is SQVTM and CDR2 is ANQGSEA. V was shortened by 4 bases and J by 9 bases, with 9 bases between the two germline ends. The CDR3 has 10 residues. In DNA form, the CDR3 reads TGCAGCGTTGGCCAGGGAAGCTACACCTTC. Its protein is CSVGQGSYTF.

The chain links TRBV29-1 to TRBJ2-2, with 8 positions matching TRBD1. After removal of 6 bases from V and 3 bases from J, the junction contained 6 bases not matched to a gene. This CDR3 region has 14 residues. The V gene's germline CDR1 is SQVTM and CDR2 ANQGSEA. CDR3 loop: CSVRPTGDTGELFF. The CDR3, as DNA: TGCAGCGTCCGTCCGACAGGGGACACCGGGGAGCTGTTTTTT.